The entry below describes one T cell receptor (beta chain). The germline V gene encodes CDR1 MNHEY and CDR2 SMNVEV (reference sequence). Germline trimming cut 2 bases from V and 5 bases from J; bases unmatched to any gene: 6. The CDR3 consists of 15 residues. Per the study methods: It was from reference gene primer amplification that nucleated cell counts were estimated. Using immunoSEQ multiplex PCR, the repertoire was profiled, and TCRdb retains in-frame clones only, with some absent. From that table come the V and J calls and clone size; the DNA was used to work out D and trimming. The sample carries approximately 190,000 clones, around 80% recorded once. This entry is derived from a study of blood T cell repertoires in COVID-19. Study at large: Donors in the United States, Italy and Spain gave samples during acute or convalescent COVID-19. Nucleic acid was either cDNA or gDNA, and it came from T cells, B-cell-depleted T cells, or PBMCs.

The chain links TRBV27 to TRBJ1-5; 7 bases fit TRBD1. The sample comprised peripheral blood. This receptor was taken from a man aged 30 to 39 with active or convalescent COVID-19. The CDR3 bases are TGTGCCAGCAGTTTAATAGGGGGCTTCGATCAGCCCCAGCATTTT. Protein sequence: CASSLIGGFDQPQHF.